This passage covers 26 T cell receptor beta chains from one sample sequenced in a study of response to subunit inactivated influenza vaccine. TCRdb fed the RT-PCR reads into MiXCR, producing one record per CDR3 protein. The sample includes fewer than 250,000 distinct CDR3 sequences, around 14% seen only once; the top ten take about 26%. The source material was CD8+ T cells sorted from PBMCs, sampled more than 4 days after vaccination. Source of these receptors: a man aged 50-59 years who received an inactivated influenza vaccine.

This clonotype was observed a handful of times. The chain couples TRBV4-3 to TRBJ1-6; TRBD1 might be the D (5 bases). Germline CDR1 LGHNA, CDR2 YSLEER. The CDR3 consists of 17 residues. The ends were cut back, 0 bases at V and 7 bases at J, with 16 bases in the middle. The CDR3 DNA follows: TGCGCCAGCAGCCAAGATATATTAGGGACCGTAAATTCACCCCTCCACTTT. Translation gives CASSQDILGTVNSPLHF.

The chain links TRBV20-1 to TRBJ2-7; unclear D gene. This CDR3 is 11 amino acids long. Trimming pared 4 bases from V and 3 bases from J, leaving 7 bases between. Germline V gene sequence: CDR1 DFQATT, CDR2 SNEGSKA (reference sequence). CDR3 sequence reads: CSATPVYEQYF. The CDR3 DNA is TGCAGTGCTACCCCGGTCTACGAGCAGTACTTC.

This clonotype showed up just a few times. The chain carries TRBV12-3 or TRBV12-4 and TRBJ2-7; D may be TRBD1 (6 bases). CDR3 length: 15 residues. V was pared by 3 bases and J by 5 bases, with 17 bases between. CDR3 amino acids: CASSLTGQGNHEQYF. Here the CDR3 DNA reads TGTGCCAGCAGTTTGACAGGTCAGGGGAATCACGAGCAGTACTTC.

The V gene is TRBV12-3 or TRBV12-4, the J gene TRBJ1-2, with TRBD1 matching over 7 bases. With V trimmed by 5 bases and J by 5 bases, 14 bases remained unmatched. CDR3 size: 16 residues. CDR3 nucleotides: TGTGCCAGCAGTACCACACCAAGACAGGGAGGGTATGGCTACACCTTC. Translated: CASSTTPRQGGYGYTF.

This clonotype was recorded a few times. The CDR3 spells CAISDRDDTEAFF. The CDR3 nucleotides are TGTGCCATCAGTGACAGGGACGACACTGAAGCTTTCTTT. This chain uses TRBV10-3 with TRBJ1-1, with a weak D call TRBD1 (5 bases). The germline CDR1 and CDR2 sequences are ENHRY and SYGVKD. The CDR3 length is 13 residues. The V end was cut by 3 bases, the J end by 3 bases, with 8 bases between.

This clonotype was counted a few times. The V and J genes are TRBV14 and TRBJ2-1, with unresolved D. Germline CDR1 reads SGHDN; CDR2 reads FVKESK. The CDR3 sequence is 12 residues long. V was shortened by 3 bases and J by 7 bases, with 7 bases between the two germline ends. The CDR3 DNA is TGTGCCAGCAGCCATCGTTTGAATGAGCAGTTCTTC. It yields the protein CASSHRLNEQFF.

The chain links TRBV20-1 to TRBJ2-3; TRBD2 matches 7 bases. The CDR3 spans 14 residues. Germline V CDR1 and CDR2: DFQATT, SNEGSKA (reference sequence). V trimming: 6 bases; J trimming: 0 bases; junction bases outside the gene matches: 6. CDR3 nucleotides: TGCAGTGCCCCGGGGCGGGGGAGCACAGATACGCAGTATTTT. This encodes CSAPGRGSTDTQYF.

This clonotype was counted a few times. The chain combines TRBV12-3 or TRBV12-4 with TRBJ2-2; TRBD1 or TRBD2 may be the D gene (5 bases each). The CDR3 spans 15 residues. V gave up 7 bases and J gave up 4 bases, with 16 bases separating them. The chain's CDR3 is CASINVGTGTGELFF. The CDR3 DNA is TGTGCCAGCATCAACGTAGGGACGGGCACCGGGGAGCTGTTTTTT.

This clonotype was seen ten or more times. The chain combines TRBV27 with TRBJ1-2; 7 bases line up with TRBD1. The CDR3 has 13 residues. Trimming at V came to 6 bases and at J to 4 bases, leaving 5 bases not matched to a gene. Germline V gives CDR1 MNHEY, CDR2 SMNVEV (reference sequence). Here the CDR3 DNA reads TGTGCCAGCAGCCTAACAGGGGCCTATGGCTACACCTTC. Residues: CASSLTGAYGYTF.

This sequence joins TRBV30 and TRBJ2-5, with D possibly matching TRBD2 (6 bases). CDR3 length: 14 residues. CDR1 GTSNPN and CDR2 SVGIG come from the germline V gene (reference sequence). Deletions cut 1 base from V and 5 bases from J, with 14 bases between. The CDR3, as DNA: TGTGCCTGGAGTGATTGGAGGGTTGGGGAGACCCAGTACTTC. Residues: CAWSDWRVGETQYF.

The genes are TRBV7-2 and TRBJ2-1, with 11 bases lining up with TRBD2. After removal of 6 bases from V and 1 base from J, the junction contained 8 bases not matched to a gene. The CDR3 consists of 17 residues. Per the germline V gene, CDR1 is SGHTA and CDR2 is FQGNSA. CDR3 sequence: CASRYLAGGWSYNEQFF. CDR3 in DNA: TGTGCCAGCAGGTATCTAGCGGGAGGTTGGTCCTACAATGAGCAGTTCTTC.

This clonotype was counted many times. This chain joins TRBV29-1 and TRBJ2-3, with D unresolved. CDR1 and CDR2 from the germline V gene are SQVTM and ANQGSEA. CDR3 length: 13 amino acids. V was pared by 7 bases and J by 2 bases, with 13 bases between. CDR3 nucleotide sequence: TGCAGCGCCCCCCAGGAATCCACAGATACGCAGTATTTT. It specifies CSAPQESTDTQYF.

The table lists this clonotype with many counts. The chain joins TRBV12-3 or TRBV12-4 to TRBJ1-2; D gene unclear. The CDR3 runs 16 residues. V lost 2 bases to trimming and J lost 5 bases, with 18 bases between them. The CDR3 is CASSLNLPARTYGYTF. The DNA of the CDR3 is TGTGCCAGCAGTTTAAACCTCCCGGCCAGGACGTATGGCTACACCTTC.

This clonotype has only a few counts. The rearrangement uses TRBV7-8 and TRBJ2-7; 9 nucleotides align to TRBD1. Per germline, CDR1 SGHVS and CDR2 FQNEAQ. V shed 5 bases, J shed 2 bases, and the junction held 4 bases outside the gene matches. The CDR3 extends over 14 amino acids. CDR3 residues: CASSNRDRAYEQYF. CDR3 coding DNA: TGTGCCAGCAGCAACCGGGACAGGGCCTACGAGCAGTACTTC.

This clonotype has only a few counts. The rearrangement joins TRBV28 to TRBJ2-2; 7 bases are shared with TRBD1. This CDR3 comprises 18 residues. Trimming cost V 3 bases and J 1 base; bases outside gene matches: 11. Germline V gene data show CDR1 as MDHEN and CDR2 as SYDVKM. The CDR3 DNA sequence: TGTGCCAGCAGTTTGCCAGGGGGTACCCGTTTGAACACCGGGGAGCTGTTTTTT. Translating gives CASSLPGGTRLNTGELFF.

V and J are TRBV7-2 and TRBJ2-1; 7 nucleotides match TRBD2. CDR1 and CDR2 (germline): SGHTA, FQGNSA. The CDR3 runs 15 residues. V shed 1 base, J shed 3 bases, and the junction held 3 bases outside the gene matches. The CDR3 here is CASSLGTSLYNEQFF. CDR3 bases: TGTGCCAGCAGCTTAGGGACTAGTCTCTACAATGAGCAGTTCTTC. Full variable domain (rest looked up from reference TRBV7-2 and TRBJ2-1): GAGVSQSPSNKVTEKGKDVELRCDPISGHTALYWYRQSLGQGLEFLIYFQGNSAPDKSGLPSDRFSAERTGGSVSTLTIQRTQQEDSAVYLCASSLGTSLYNEQFFGPGTRLTVL.

The V call is TRBV4-3, the J call TRBJ1-1; D is possibly TRBD1 (6 bases). The V gene lost 0 bases and the J gene lost 4 bases, with 12 bases spanning the gap. Germline lookup yields CDR1 LGHNA and CDR2 YSLEER. This CDR3 spans 15 amino acids. The CDR3 region is CASSQEDRLSTEAFF. The CDR3 nucleotides are TGCGCCAGCAGCCAAGAAGACAGGCTGAGCACTGAAGCTTTCTTT.

The chain links TRBV12-3 or TRBV12-4 to TRBJ2-6, with D hard to call. V was shortened by 6 bases and J by 4 bases, with 10 bases between the two germline ends. The length of the CDR3 is 14 residues. CDR3 DNA sequence: TGTGCCAGCAGGTTGGGGTCCGGGGCCAACGTCCTGACTTTC. Amino acid sequence: CASRLGSGANVLTF.

V gene TRBV5-6 combines with J gene TRBJ2-1, with D maybe TRBD2 (5 bases). The CDR3 is 15 amino acids. From germline, CDR1 is SGHDT and CDR2 YYEEEE. Trimming took 0 bases from V and 7 from J, leaving 14 bases between them. The CDR3 DNA reads as TGTGCCAGCAGCTTGGTCCAACTAGTGCGAAATGAGCAGTTCTTC. It encodes CASSLVQLVRNEQFF.

This clonotype was found a few times. This rearrangement joins TRBV27 to TRBJ1-1; tentative D call: TRBD1 (5 bases). Germline-derived CDR1 and CDR2 are MNHEY and SMNVEV (reference sequence). V was clipped by 2 bases and J by 1 base, with 11 bases between them. The CDR3 sequence is 15 residues long. CDR3 in amino acids: CASSLIGGGNTEAFF. The DNA of the CDR3 is TGTGCCAGCAGTTTAATTGGGGGAGGGAACACTGAAGCTTTCTTT.

The chain has TRBV6-1 and TRBJ1-1; D not certain. V lost 6 bases to trimming and J lost 1 base, with 12 bases between them. Germline V gene data show CDR1 as MNHNS and CDR2 as SASEGT. The CDR3 runs 14 residues. This CDR3 reads CASSVHSGNTEAFF. The CDR3 DNA follows: TGTGCCAGCAGCGTACACTCAGGGAACACTGAAGCTTTCTTT.

The rearrangement links TRBV4-2 to TRBJ2-2; the match to TRBD2 covers 14 bases. The germline gives CDR1 LGHNA, CDR2 YNFKEQ. After removal of 4 bases from V and 3 bases from J, the junction contained 7 bases not matched to a gene. The CDR3 is 18 amino acids. CDR3 DNA sequence: TGTGCCAGCAGCCCCGGGACTAGCGGGAGTCTCGACACCGGGGAGCTGTTTTTT. Residues: CASSPGTSGSLDTGELFF.

The rearrangement links TRBV29-1 to TRBJ2-2; 8 bases map to TRBD1. This CDR3 has 16 residues. Germline trimming cut 2 bases from V and 2 bases from J; bases unmatched to any gene: 7. In germline, CDR1 is SQVTM, CDR2 ANQGSEA. In nucleotides, the CDR3 is TGCAGCGTTGAAAAAAAAGGACAGGGTAACACCGGGGAGCTGTTTTTT. This codes for CSVEKKGQGNTGELFF.

In its sample, this clonotype was seen a few times. The CDR3 sequence: CSARVNGTSGIYEQFF. CDR3 DNA: TGCAGTGCTAGAGTTAATGGGACTAGCGGGATCTATGAGCAGTTCTTC. V is TRBV20-1 and J is TRBJ2-1, with 13 bases identical to TRBD2. This CDR3 comprises 16 residues. V trimming: 1 base; J trimming: 8 bases; junction bases outside the gene matches: 8. Looked up from germline, CDR1 is DFQATT and CDR2 is SNEGSKA (reference sequence).

The table lists this clonotype with a few counts. The DNA of the CDR3 is TGTGCCAGCAGCTTAGACTTCGGGGCAGATACGCAGTATTTT. Protein: CASSLDFGADTQYF. The rearrangement links TRBV7-9 to TRBJ2-3; weak D call: TRBD2 (5 bases). The CDR3 totals 14 residues. V shed 1 base and J shed 4 bases, with 9 bases lying between them. The V gene's germline CDR1 is SEHNR and CDR2 FQNEAQ (reference sequence).

The rearrangement joins TRBV29-1 to TRBJ2-3; D not certain. This CDR3 has 15 residues. With 4 bases removed from V and 3 bases from J, the gap between germline ends came to 17 bases. Germline CDR1 SQVTM, CDR2 ANQGSEA. The CDR3 DNA reads as TGCAGCGTTGGCACCTCGGGCAGAAAGACAGATACGCAGTATTTT. Translation gives CSVGTSGRKTDTQYF.